The source of this T cell receptor (beta chain) is a study of CD8+ T cells in alopecia areata. RNA, once extracted, was reverse transcribed into cDNA for use as the sequencing template. Only in-frame clones appear in the TCRdb table, and some are missing; sequencing was by immunoSEQ multiplex PCR. The data hold about 140,000 clones, with 45% to 60% observed a single time. From germline, CDR1 is MNHEY and CDR2 SMNVEV (reference sequence). The CDR3 loop spans 15 amino acids. V lost 4 bases to trimming and J lost 2 bases, with 11 bases between them. Treatment denoted: oral pan-JAK inhibitor, 5-10 mg twice daily.

The sequencing used CD8+ T cells sorted from blood, collected at week 4, from a patient treated with tofacitinib. The source is a human donor with alopecia areata. The rearrangement links TRBV27 to TRBJ2-2; TRBD2 is a possible D gene (6 bases). The CDR3 nucleotides are TGTGCCAGCAGTTGGTACGGGGGAAACACCGGGGAGCTGTTTTTT. Protein sequence: CASSWYGGNTGELFF.